This T cell receptor (beta chain) came from a study of blood T cell repertoires in COVID-19. Profiling relied on immunoSEQ multiplex PCR, and the TCRdb table lists in-frame clones only, not all of them. The sample lists over 250,000 clones, around 92% occurring once. CDR3 length: 13 amino acids. Per germline, CDR1 ENHRY and CDR2 SYGVKD. V shed 9 bases and J 4 bases; nucleotides not matched to a gene: 5. Sample: PBMCs or T cells enriched from blood (not recorded which). The rearrangement joins TRBV10-3 to TRBJ1-4; TRBD1 agrees at 7 bases. The TCR originated in a woman aged 55-69 years who had recovered from COVID-19. The CDR3 bases are TGTGCCATTGCCGGGACAGATAATGAAAAACTGTTTTTT. Its protein is CAIAGTDNEKLFF.